This passage covers 28 T cell receptor beta chains from one sample sequenced in a study of blood T cell repertoires in COVID-19. Produced via immunoSEQ multiplex PCR; TCRdb's table is partial and in-frame only. The sample includes approximately 260,000 clones, around nine tenths of them seen just once. The sequencing input was peripheral blood. The receptors originated from a woman between 35 and 50 years old who had recovered from COVID-19.

The genes are TRBV7-2 and TRBJ2-7, with 14 bases matching TRBD2. V lost 0 bases, J lost 4 bases, and 5 bases stayed unmatched. CDR1 and CDR2 from the germline V gene are SGHTA and FQGNSA. CDR3 length equals 17 residues. DNA of the CDR3: TGTGCCAGCAGCTTAGCGGGCGGACTAGCGGGGGGTTACGAGCAGTACTTC. Translating it yields CASSLAGGLAGGYEQYF. Drawing the rest from reference TRBV7-2 and TRBJ2-7, the complete variable domain is GAGVSQSPSNKVTEKGKDVELRCDPISGHTALYWYRQSLGQGLEFLIYFQGNSAPDKSGLPSDRFSAERTGGSVSTLTIQRTQQEDSAVYLCASSLAGGLAGGYEQYFGPGTRLTVT.

The rearrangement joins TRBV19 to TRBJ1-5; D may be TRBD1 (6 bases). The germline V and J ends were trimmed by 3 bases and 6 bases, with 21 bases remaining between them. Per germline, CDR1 LNHDA and CDR2 SQIVND (reference sequence). This CDR3 region has 17 residues. For the CDR3, the DNA is TGTGCCAGTAGTATTTGGGGGGGCCAAGGCGGAAGTCAGCCCCAGCATTTT. Translating it yields CASSIWGGQGGSQPQHF.

V and J are TRBV19 and TRBJ2-2, with 10 bases matching TRBD1. The V gene end was trimmed by 8 bases and the J gene end by 4 bases; junction bases not matched to a gene: 1. The CDR3 runs to 13 residues. The germline CDR1 and CDR2 sequences are LNHDA and SQIVND (reference sequence). The CDR3 region has the DNA TGTGCCAGTCGGGACAGGGGCACCGGGGAGCTGTTTTTT. Residues: CASRDRGTGELFF.

V and J are TRBV30 and TRBJ2-7, with D possibly matching TRBD2 (6 bases). V lost 0 bases and J 1 base, leaving 13 bases between the germline ends. Germline V gives CDR1 GTSNPN, CDR2 SVGIG (reference sequence). This CDR3 has 15 residues. The CDR3 DNA reads TGTGCCTGGAGTGTACAATCAGGGAGGTCCTACGAGCAGTACTTC. Translating gives CAWSVQSGRSYEQYF.

The V and J genes are TRBV6-5 and TRBJ1-2; D may be TRBD1 (6 bases). The V and J ends lost 7 bases and 8 bases respectively, with 20 bases between them. The CDR3 contains 14 residues. Germline V gives CDR1 MNHEY, CDR2 SVGAGI. The CDR3 nucleotides read TGTGCCAGCAATACGACAGAGGGGGAGTGCGGCTACACCTTC. Translated, it gives CASNTTEGECGYTF.

The chain uses TRBV6-6 and TRBJ1-1; D not resolved. The CDR3 is 16 residues long. Germline V lookup: CDR1 MNHNY, CDR2 SVGAGI (reference sequence). V lost 5 bases and J 0 bases, leaving 16 bases between the germline ends. CDR3 in amino acids: CASSGSIGVMNTEAFF. The CDR3 DNA is TGTGCCAGCAGTGGATCTATAGGAGTCATGAACACTGAAGCTTTCTTT.

The chain joins TRBV7-9 to TRBJ2-3; D is unclear. Germline V gene lookup returns CDR1 SEHNR and CDR2 FQNEAQ (reference sequence). The CDR3 spans 13 residues. V was clipped by 3 bases and J by 4 bases, with 8 bases between them. The CDR3 sequence is CASSFSSPDTQYF. CDR3 DNA: TGTGCCAGCAGCTTCAGTTCCCCAGATACGCAGTATTTT.

This clone was seen only once. The V and J genes are TRBV7-9 and TRBJ1-2; D is unresolved. The germline V gene encodes CDR1 SEHNR and CDR2 FQNEAQ (reference sequence). Trimming took off 1 base at V and 7 bases at J, with 7 bases between the two ends. CDR3 size: 12 residues. The CDR3 is CASSLDGFGYTF. DNA of the CDR3: TGTGCCAGCAGCTTAGACGGGTTTGGCTACACCTTC.

The chain employs TRBV5-4 and TRBJ2-5, with 11 bases lining up with TRBD2. This CDR3 contains 15 residues. V trimming: 4 bases; J trimming: 2 bases; junction bases outside the gene matches: 4. CDR1 and CDR2 from the germline V gene are SGHNT and YYREEE (reference sequence). CDR3 amino acids: CASSIAGGFQETQYF. In nucleotides, the CDR3 is TGTGCCAGCAGCATAGCGGGAGGGTTTCAAGAGACCCAGTACTTC.

The rearrangement links TRBV7-2 to TRBJ2-5; the match to TRBD1 covers 9 bases. Trimming took 4 bases from V and 4 from J; bases not matched to a gene: 4. Germline V gives CDR1 SGHTA, CDR2 FQGNSA. This CDR3 is built from 14 residues. CDR3 amino acids: CASSSDRGRETQYF. CDR3 bases: TGTGCCAGCAGCTCGGACAGGGGCAGAGAGACCCAGTACTTC.

The chain recombines TRBV6-5 with TRBJ2-3; 8 bases line up with TRBD2. The CDR3 length is 14 residues. V dropped 3 bases and J dropped 3; count of bases not matched to a gene: 2. CDR1 is MNHEY and CDR2 is SVGAGI in the germline V gene. CDR3 in amino acids: CASSYGTRTDTQYF. The CDR3 DNA reads as TGTGCCAGCAGTTATGGGACTAGGACAGATACGCAGTATTTT.

The chain employs TRBV14 and TRBJ1-2; 7 bases are shared with TRBD1. This CDR3 has 15 residues. J gave up 8 bases and V 3 bases, and 12 bases lay outside the gene matches. CDR1 SGHDN and CDR2 FVKESK come from the germline V gene. CDR3 loop: CASSQRTGIVAGYTF. DNA of the CDR3: TGTGCCAGCAGCCAGCGGACAGGAATCGTTGCGGGCTACACCTTC.

This chain connects TRBV27 to TRBJ2-4, with 7 bases identical to TRBD2. This CDR3 comprises 15 residues. V trimming: 0 bases; J trimming: 6 bases; junction bases outside the gene matches: 5. CDR1 MNHEY and CDR2 SMNVEV come from the germline V gene (reference sequence). The CDR3 bases are TGTGCCAGCAGTTTATCTGGCCGGGGGGTAAACATTCAGTACTTC. This translates into CASSLSGRGVNIQYF.

The rearrangement uses TRBV19 and TRBJ1-2; 9 bases map to TRBD1. This CDR3 comprises 14 residues. Germline V gene lookup returns CDR1 LNHDA and CDR2 SQIVND (reference sequence). Trimming at V came to 7 bases and at J to 8 bases, leaving 11 bases not matched to a gene. CDR3 DNA: TGTGCCAGTAAACCGGCGGGGACAGGGAAGGGCTACACCTTC. Its protein product is CASKPAGTGKGYTF.

The V call is TRBV7-2, the J call TRBJ2-2; D may be TRBD2 (6 bases). The CDR3 runs 18 residues. CDR1 is SGHTA, CDR2 FQGNSA, per germline. V shed 5 bases and J shed 7 bases, with 26 bases lying between them. The CDR3 is CASSPPFAGRNTGGELFF. The CDR3 coding sequence is TGTGCCAGCAGCCCCCCGTTCGCGGGAAGGAACACCGGCGGGGAGCTGTTTTTT.

The rearrangement uses TRBV5-8 and TRBJ2-1; D unclear. Trimming removed 2 bases at V and 4 bases at J, with 4 bases between. The CDR3 has 12 amino acids. Germline CDR1 and CDR2: SGHTS and YDEGEE. CDR3 sequence: CASSFRYNEQFF. In DNA, the CDR3 is TGTGCCAGCAGCTTCCGGTACAATGAGCAGTTCTTC.

V usage is TRBV11-2 and J usage is TRBJ1-1; D remains ambiguous. The CDR3 sequence is 14 residues long. Per germline, CDR1 SGHAT and CDR2 FQNNGV. Trimming removed 2 bases at V and 0 bases at J, with 7 bases between. The CDR3 DNA follows: TGTGCCAGCAGCTTAACCCAGGTGAACACTGAAGCTTTCTTT. Its translation: CASSLTQVNTEAFF.

This CDR3 is CAWSGYRSSGANVLTF. CDR3 bases: TGTGCCTGGAGTGGCTACAGGAGCTCTGGGGCCAACGTCCTGACTTTC. J is TRBJ2-6 and V is TRBV30; a possible D gene is TRBD1 (5 bases). V shed 1 base and J shed 0 bases, with 10 bases lying between them. Looked up from germline, CDR1 is GTSNPN and CDR2 is SVGIG (reference sequence). This CDR3 is 16 amino acids long.

The J gene is TRBJ1-4, the V gene TRBV4-2, with TRBD1 matching over 8 bases. CDR1 is LGHNA and CDR2 is YNFKEQ in the germline V gene. CDR3 length: 17 residues. V trimming: 0 bases; J trimming: 6 bases; junction bases outside the gene matches: 9. CDR3 DNA: TGTGCCAGCAGCCAAGAAGGGACAGGTCGCCGCGATGAAAAACTGTTTTTT. Amino acids: CASSQEGTGRRDEKLFF.

This clone was seen a handful of times. This sample also contains other DNA sequences that code for the same CDR3. The rearrangement joins TRBV30 to TRBJ2-1; TRBD1 is a possible D gene (6 bases). The CDR3 is 11 residues long. Germline V gene sequence: CDR1 GTSNPN, CDR2 SVGIG (reference sequence). Trimming took off 2 bases at V and 9 bases at J, with 8 bases between the two ends. Here the CDR3 DNA reads TGTGCCTGGAGTCAGGACAGTGAGCAGTTCTTC. It codes for CAWSQDSEQFF.

The CDR3 DNA reads as TGTGCCAGCAGATTAGCAGGGCAGCCCCAGCATTTT. Amino acid sequence: CASRLAGQPQHF. The V gene is TRBV28, the J gene TRBJ1-5, with D tentatively TRBD1 (5 bases). V was trimmed by 6 bases and J by 7 bases, leaving 10 bases between them. In germline, CDR1 is MDHEN, CDR2 SYDVKM. The CDR3 contains 12 residues.

The chain uses TRBV29-1 and TRBJ1-2; possibly TRBD1 for D (6 bases). V gave up 0 bases and J gave up 8 bases, with 13 bases separating them. Germline CDR1 reads SQVTM; CDR2 reads ANQGSEA. The CDR3 spans 13 residues. CDR3 sequence (DNA): TGCAGCGTTGAAGAGCGGCAGGGGAAAGGCTACACCTTC. It codes for CSVEERQGKGYTF.

This clone was detected a few times. V is TRBV30 and J is TRBJ1-5, with D perhaps TRBD1 (5 bases). Germline CDR1 is GTSNPN and CDR2 is SVGIG (reference sequence). Trimming removed 2 bases at V and 2 bases at J, with 13 bases between. This CDR3 region has 15 residues. The CDR3 loop is CAWSNGGDGNQPQHF. The CDR3 region has the DNA TGTGCCTGGAGTAACGGGGGTGACGGCAATCAGCCCCAGCATTTT.

The table lists this clone with a count of one. This chain links TRBV5-1 with TRBJ1-1, with D hard to call. The CDR3 is 14 amino acids. V lost 4 bases and J 4 bases, leaving 14 bases between the germline ends. CDR1 is SGHRS, CDR2 YFSETQ, per germline. The CDR3 here is CASSQLGGPTEAFF. The CDR3 DNA is TGCGCCAGCAGCCAACTGGGTGGGCCCACTGAAGCTTTCTTT.

V is TRBV5-3 and J is TRBJ2-5; no clear D. TRBV5-3 is designated an ORF whose function remains uncertain. The germline V and J ends were trimmed by 0 bases and 1 base, with 10 bases remaining between them. The CDR3 loop spans 15 amino acids. The CDR3: CARSLVGSIQETQYF. Here the CDR3 DNA reads TGTGCCAGAAGCTTGGTCGGTTCAATCCAAGAGACCCAGTACTTC.

J is TRBJ2-3 and V is TRBV19, with D unresolved. In germline, CDR1 is LNHDA, CDR2 SQIVND (reference sequence). The CDR3 length is 15 residues. V lost 3 bases, J lost 0 bases, and 10 bases lay in between. The CDR3 DNA is TGTGCCAGTAGTATCATGGCGACTAGCACAGATACGCAGTATTTT. The encoded protein is CASSIMATSTDTQYF.

CDR3 nucleotides: TGTGCCAGCAGGACCAGTCGGGGAAATACTGAAGCTTTCTTT. Translation gives CASRTSRGNTEAFF. V is TRBV5-5 and J is TRBJ1-1; no reliable D call. The CDR3 contains 14 residues. Germline V gene lookup returns CDR1 SGHKS and CDR2 YYEKEE (reference sequence). V lost 5 bases, J lost 5 bases, and 16 bases lay in between.

The rearrangement joins TRBV11-3 to TRBJ2-3; 7 bases map to TRBD2. The V gene end was trimmed by 5 bases and the J gene end by 2 bases; junction bases not matched to a gene: 7. Germline CDR1 and CDR2: SGHNT and YENEEA. The CDR3 loop spans 15 amino acids. The CDR3, as DNA: TGTGCCAGCAGCCCAGGACTAGGCCTCACAGATACGCAGTATTTT. Protein sequence: CASSPGLGLTDTQYF.